These 16 T cell receptor beta chains came from one sample sequenced in a study of T cells in localized non-small cell lung cancer. TCRdb's copy holds only in-frame clones and misses some; the assay was immunoSEQ multiplex PCR. The sample shows about 19,000 clones, 90% to 95% of them seen only once. The sample in question was peripheral blood, obtained before any cancer treatment. The receptors stem from a male donor older than 55 with stage I squamous cell lung carcinoma.

This chain connects TRBV5-4 to TRBJ2-7; 8 bases map to TRBD1. The CDR3 contains 13 residues. The junction had 0 bases not matched to a gene; V was cut back by 4 bases and J by 0 bases. CDR1 is SGHNT and CDR2 is YYREEE in the germline V gene (reference sequence). CDR3 sequence (DNA): TGTGCCAGCAGCCAGGGGGCCTCCTACGAGCAGTACTTC. Encoded protein: CASSQGASYEQYF. The full variable domain, its missing parts supplied by reference TRBV5-4 and TRBJ2-7, is ETGVTQSPTHLIKTRGQQVTLRCSSQSGHNTVSWYQQALGQGPQFIFQYYREEENGRGNFPPRFSGLQFPNYSSELNVNALELDDSALYLCASSQGASYEQYFGPGTRLTVT.

This clone was observed once. The chain joins TRBV28 to TRBJ2-7; D is unresolved. The germline V and J ends were trimmed by 3 bases and 2 bases, with 8 bases remaining between them. CDR1 is MDHEN, CDR2 SYDVKM, per germline. The CDR3 is 13 residues long. CDR3 sequence reads: CASSFGRTYEQYF. In nucleotides, the CDR3 is TGTGCCAGCAGTTTCGGTCGGACCTACGAGCAGTACTTC.

The genes are TRBV29-1 and TRBJ1-2; 11 bases line up with TRBD1. Germline V gene sequence: CDR1 SQVTM, CDR2 ANQGSEA. CDR3 length: 16 residues. Trimming cost V 1 base and J 6 bases; bases outside gene matches: 10. The CDR3 here is CSVEGVGDRGKDGYTF. The CDR3 coding sequence is TGCAGCGTTGAAGGGGTCGGGGACAGGGGGAAGGATGGCTACACCTTC.

This chain connects TRBV6-1 to TRBJ2-5; TRBD1 aligns across 9 bases. Losses at the gene ends were 4 bases for V and 2 bases for J; bases not matched to a gene: 8. This CDR3 has 16 amino acids. Germline assignment: CDR1 MNHNS and CDR2 SASEGT. The CDR3 DNA sequence: TGTGCCAGCAGTGGTACAGGGGGCGCGAGTCAAGAGACCCAGTACTTC. This sequence encodes CASSGTGGASQETQYF.

The chain combines TRBV7-3 with TRBJ1-2; D remains ambiguous. The CDR3 is 13 amino acids. Trimming cost V 2 bases and J 6 bases, with 10 bases left between them. The V gene's germline CDR1 is SGHTA and CDR2 FQGTGA. The CDR3 region has the DNA TGTGCCAGCAGCTTAGCGACGGGCGATGGCTACACCTTC. Its protein is CASSLATGDGYTF. Complete variable domain (other parts from reference TRBV7-3 and TRBJ1-2): GAGVSQTPSNKVTEKGKYVELRCDPISGHTALYWYRQSLGQGPEFLIYFQGTGAADDSGLPNDRFFAVRPEGSVSTLKIQRTERGDSAVYLCASSLATGDGYTFGSGTRLTVV.

The chain employs TRBV28 and TRBJ1-4; 9 bases match TRBD1. The CDR3 is made up of 13 amino acids. CDR1 is MDHEN and CDR2 is SYDVKM in the germline V gene. J lost 8 bases, V lost 6 bases, and 4 bases had no gene match. The DNA of the CDR3 is TGTGCCAGCAGCACTGGACAGGGGGAAAAACTGTTTTTT. Its translation: CASSTGQGEKLFF.

The CDR3 DNA is TGTGCCAGCAGCCCGCCAGGTTCACCCCTCCACTTT. Its protein product is CASSPPGSPLHF. V and J are TRBV6-5 and TRBJ1-6; D unresolved. This CDR3 spans 12 amino acids. Germline-derived CDR1 and CDR2 are MNHEY and SVGAGI. Trimming cost V 6 bases and J 9 bases, with 9 bases left between them.

V gene TRBV13 combines with J gene TRBJ1-5, with no clear D. V was pared by 3 bases and J by 2 bases, with 8 bases between. This CDR3 comprises 14 residues. Germline CDR1 reads PRHDT; CDR2 reads FYEKMQ (reference sequence). The CDR3 sequence is CASSFTGRNQPQHF. The CDR3 nucleotides are TGTGCCAGCAGCTTCACGGGCCGCAATCAGCCCCAGCATTTT.

As regards this clone: This CDR3 is also generated by other DNA sequences in the sample. This chain uses TRBV7-2 with TRBJ2-1, with D unclear. This CDR3 is built from 15 residues. The V and J ends lost 1 base and 0 bases respectively, with 7 bases between them. CDR1 is SGHTA and CDR2 is FQGNSA in the germline V gene. This chain's CDR3 is CASSLEASSYNEQFF. Here the CDR3 DNA reads TGTGCCAGCAGCTTAGAGGCGAGCTCCTACAATGAGCAGTTCTTC.

As DNA, the CDR3 is TGTGCCAGCAGCCCCGGCGACAGGGGATTCACTGAAGCTTTCTTT. As protein: CASSPGDRGFTEAFF. The genes are TRBV7-9 and TRBJ1-1; TRBD1 agrees at 8 bases. CDR3 length: 15 amino acids. Trimming removed 5 bases from V and 4 bases from J; junction bases left unmatched: 9. Germline V gene sequence: CDR1 SEHNR, CDR2 FQNEAQ (reference sequence).

The rearrangement joins TRBV6-6 to TRBJ2-3, with 11 bases matching TRBD2. The trim removed 5 bases at V and 0 bases at J, leaving 1 base unmatched. Germline lookup yields CDR1 MNHNY and CDR2 SVGAGI (reference sequence). The CDR3 loop spans 15 amino acids. The CDR3 DNA reads TGTGCCAGCAGTCGGACTAGCGGGAGCACAGATACGCAGTATTTT. It encodes CASSRTSGSTDTQYF.

This rearrangement joins TRBV11-2 to TRBJ2-3, with no clear D. V dropped 4 bases and J dropped 2 bases, with 13 bases sitting between them. In germline, CDR1 is SGHAT, CDR2 FQNNGV. CDR3 length equals 15 residues. This chain's CDR3 is CASSSFSLLTDTQYF. The CDR3 DNA follows: TGTGCCAGCAGCTCGTTTTCACTACTCACAGATACGCAGTATTTT.

The CDR3 loop is CASSPNLAGAGTGELFF. The CDR3 DNA follows: TGTGCCAGCTCACCCAACCTAGCGGGAGCGGGCACCGGGGAGCTGTTTTTT. The V and J genes are TRBV18 and TRBJ2-2, with 10 bases fitting TRBD2. The ends lost 3 bases at V and 4 bases at J; junction bases unmatched: 8. CDR3 length: 17 amino acids. Germline-derived CDR1 and CDR2 are KGHSH and LQKENI.

The chain couples TRBV6-5 to TRBJ2-1, with no clear D. CDR3 length equals 10 residues. The germline V gene encodes CDR1 MNHEY and CDR2 SVGAGI. Trimming took 6 bases from V and 12 from J, leaving 9 bases between them. The CDR3 protein is CASRLQRQFF. The CDR3 nucleotides are TGTGCCAGCAGACTACAACGGCAGTTCTTC.

The chain uses TRBV2 and TRBJ2-7; D unclear. The CDR3 spans 13 residues. CDR1 is SNHLY, CDR2 FYNNEI, per germline. V lost 4 bases and J lost 5, with 12 bases in between. The CDR3 loop reads CASSGALGNEQYF. The DNA for the CDR3 is TGTGCCAGCAGTGGAGCCCTAGGGAACGAGCAGTACTTC.

The V call is TRBV5-6, the J call TRBJ1-1, with TRBD1 as a possible D gene (5 bases). Germline V CDR1 and CDR2: SGHDT, YYEEEE. CDR3 length: 12 residues. The V gene lost 2 bases and the J gene lost 7 bases, with 9 bases spanning the gap. CDR3 DNA sequence: TGTGCCAGCAGCTTTGGGGGTAATGAAGCTTTCTTT. Translation: CASSFGGNEAFF.